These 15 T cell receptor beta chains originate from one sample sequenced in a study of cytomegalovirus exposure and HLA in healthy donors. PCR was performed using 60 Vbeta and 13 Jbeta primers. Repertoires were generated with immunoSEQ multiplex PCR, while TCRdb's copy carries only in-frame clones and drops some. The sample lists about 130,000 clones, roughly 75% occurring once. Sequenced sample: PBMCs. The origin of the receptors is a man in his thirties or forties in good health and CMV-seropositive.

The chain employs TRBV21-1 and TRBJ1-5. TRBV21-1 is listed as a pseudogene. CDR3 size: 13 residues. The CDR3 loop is CASSKAGNQPQHF. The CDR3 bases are TGTGCCAGCAGCAAAGCCGGGAATCAGCCCCAGCATTTT.

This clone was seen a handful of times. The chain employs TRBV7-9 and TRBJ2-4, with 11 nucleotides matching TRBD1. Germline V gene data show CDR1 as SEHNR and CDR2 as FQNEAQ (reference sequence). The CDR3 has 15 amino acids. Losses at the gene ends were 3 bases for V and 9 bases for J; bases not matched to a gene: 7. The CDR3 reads CASSFGQGAMGIQYF. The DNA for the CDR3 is TGTGCCAGCAGCTTTGGACAGGGGGCTATGGGCATTCAGTACTTC.

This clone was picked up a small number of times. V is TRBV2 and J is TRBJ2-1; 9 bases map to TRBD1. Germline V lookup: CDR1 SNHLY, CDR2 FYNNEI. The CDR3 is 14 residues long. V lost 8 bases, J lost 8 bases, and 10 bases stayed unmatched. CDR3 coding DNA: TGTGCCAGCCTCCGGGACAGGGACGGCTATGAGCAGTTCTTC. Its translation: CASLRDRDGYEQFF.

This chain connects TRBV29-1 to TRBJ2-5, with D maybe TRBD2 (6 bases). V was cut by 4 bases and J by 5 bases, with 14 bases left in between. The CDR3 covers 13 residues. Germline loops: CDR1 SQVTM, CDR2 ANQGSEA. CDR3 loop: CSVVSAGRETQYF. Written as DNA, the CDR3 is TGCAGCGTTGTAAGTGCGGGGAGGGAGACCCAGTACTTC.

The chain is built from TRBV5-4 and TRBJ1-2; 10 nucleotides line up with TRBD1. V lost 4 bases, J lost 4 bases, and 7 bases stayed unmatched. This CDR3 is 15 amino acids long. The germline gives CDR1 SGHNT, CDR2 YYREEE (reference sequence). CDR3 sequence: CASSTRQGASYGYTF. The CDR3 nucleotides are TGTGCCAGCAGCACCCGACAGGGGGCGAGCTATGGCTACACCTTC.

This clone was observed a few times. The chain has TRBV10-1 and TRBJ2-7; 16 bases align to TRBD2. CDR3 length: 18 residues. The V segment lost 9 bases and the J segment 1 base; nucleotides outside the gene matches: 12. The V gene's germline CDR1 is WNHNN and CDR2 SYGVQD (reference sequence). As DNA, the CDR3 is TGCGCCAGTCCTCCCACCGGGACTAGCGGGAGGGCTTCCTACGAGCAGTACTTC. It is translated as CASPPTGTSGRASYEQYF.

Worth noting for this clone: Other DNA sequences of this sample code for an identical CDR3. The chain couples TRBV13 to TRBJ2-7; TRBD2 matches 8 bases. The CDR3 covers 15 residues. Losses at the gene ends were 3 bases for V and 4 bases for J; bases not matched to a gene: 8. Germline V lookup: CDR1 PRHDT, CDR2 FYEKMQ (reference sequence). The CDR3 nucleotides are TGTGCCAGCAGCTTTGACGCGGGGGGCATGTACGAGCAGTACTTC. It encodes CASSFDAGGMYEQYF.

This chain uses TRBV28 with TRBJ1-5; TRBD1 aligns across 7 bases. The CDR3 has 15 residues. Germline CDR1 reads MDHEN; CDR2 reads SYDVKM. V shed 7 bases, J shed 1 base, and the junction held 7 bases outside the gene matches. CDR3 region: CASTTGEASNQPQHF. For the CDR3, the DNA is TGTGCCAGCACAACAGGGGAAGCAAGCAATCAGCCCCAGCATTTT.

CDR3 region: CASRETDFSGNTIYF. CDR3 sequence (DNA): TGTGCCAGCAGAGAGACAGATTTCTCTGGAAACACCATATATTTT. The V and J genes are TRBV6-5 and TRBJ1-3; D is possibly TRBD1 (5 bases). Trimming pared 6 bases from V and 0 bases from J, leaving 12 bases between. The length of the CDR3 is 15 residues. CDR1 and CDR2 from the germline V gene are MNHEY and SVGAGI.

CDR3 in DNA: TGCGCCAGCAGCCAGCAATTCAGGGAAACGCAGTACTTC. It translates to CASSQQFRETQYF. The chain recombines TRBV4-3 with TRBJ2-5; the D gene is possibly TRBD1 (5 bases). The V gene's germline CDR1 is LGHNA and CDR2 YSLEER. Trimming cost V 3 bases and J 11 bases, with 16 bases left between them. The CDR3 has 13 residues.

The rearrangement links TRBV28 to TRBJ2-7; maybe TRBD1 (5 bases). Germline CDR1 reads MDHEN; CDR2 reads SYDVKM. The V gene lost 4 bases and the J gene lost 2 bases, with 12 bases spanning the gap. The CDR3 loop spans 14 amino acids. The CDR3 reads CASSSPRAAYEQYF. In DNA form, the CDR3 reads TGTGCCAGCAGTTCCCCCAGGGCAGCCTACGAGCAGTACTTC.

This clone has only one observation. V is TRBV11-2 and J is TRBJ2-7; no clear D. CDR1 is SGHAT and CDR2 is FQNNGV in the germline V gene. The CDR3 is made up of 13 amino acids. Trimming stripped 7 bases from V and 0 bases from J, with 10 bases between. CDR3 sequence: CASTFSSSYEQYF. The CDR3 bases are TGTGCCAGCACCTTTAGCAGCTCCTACGAGCAGTACTTC.

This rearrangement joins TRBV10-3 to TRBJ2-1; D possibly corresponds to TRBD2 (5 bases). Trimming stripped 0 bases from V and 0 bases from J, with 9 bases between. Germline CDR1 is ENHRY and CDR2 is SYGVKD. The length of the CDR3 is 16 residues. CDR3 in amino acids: CAISESVTSSYNEQFF. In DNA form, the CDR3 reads TGTGCCATCAGTGAGTCAGTCACTAGCTCCTACAATGAGCAGTTCTTC.

CDR3 coding DNA: TGTGCCAGCAGCTTATCCGGGACAGGCCTATACGAGCAGTACTTC. Its protein product is CASSLSGTGLYEQYF. The chain combines TRBV7-2 with TRBJ2-7; 8 bases align to TRBD1. V shed 2 bases and J 4 bases; nucleotides not matched to a gene: 7. CDR1 is SGHTA, CDR2 FQGNSA, per germline. CDR3 length equals 15 residues.

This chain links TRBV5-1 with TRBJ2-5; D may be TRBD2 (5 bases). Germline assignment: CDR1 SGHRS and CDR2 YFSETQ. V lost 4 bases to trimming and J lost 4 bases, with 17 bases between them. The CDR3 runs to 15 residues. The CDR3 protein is CASSPQLDRGETQYF. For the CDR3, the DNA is TGCGCCAGCAGCCCCCAGCTGGACCGGGGAGAGACCCAGTACTTC.